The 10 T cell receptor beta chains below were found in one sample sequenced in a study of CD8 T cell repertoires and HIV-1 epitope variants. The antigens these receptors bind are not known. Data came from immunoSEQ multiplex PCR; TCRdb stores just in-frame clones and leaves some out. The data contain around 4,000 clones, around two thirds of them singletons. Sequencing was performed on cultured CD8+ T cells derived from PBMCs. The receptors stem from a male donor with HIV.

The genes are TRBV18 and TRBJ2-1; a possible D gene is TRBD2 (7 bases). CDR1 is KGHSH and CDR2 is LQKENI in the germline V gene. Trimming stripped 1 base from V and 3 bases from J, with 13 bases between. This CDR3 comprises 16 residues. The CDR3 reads CASSPLKGGGYNEQFF. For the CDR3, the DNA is TGTGCCAGCTCACCACTAAAGGGAGGGGGCTACAATGAGCAGTTCTTC.

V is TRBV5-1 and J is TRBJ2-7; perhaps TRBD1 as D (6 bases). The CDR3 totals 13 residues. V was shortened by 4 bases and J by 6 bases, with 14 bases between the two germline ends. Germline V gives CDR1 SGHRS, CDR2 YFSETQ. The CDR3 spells CASSVDRRSEQYF. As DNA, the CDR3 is TGCGCCAGCAGCGTCGACAGGCGGAGCGAGCAGTACTTC.

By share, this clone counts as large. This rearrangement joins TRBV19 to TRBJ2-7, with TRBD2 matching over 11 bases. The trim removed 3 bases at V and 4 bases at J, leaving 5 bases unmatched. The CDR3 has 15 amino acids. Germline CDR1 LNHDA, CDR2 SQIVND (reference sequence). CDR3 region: CASSIRLAGIYEQYF. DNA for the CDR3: TGTGCCAGTAGTATCCGACTAGCGGGGATTTACGAGCAGTACTTC.

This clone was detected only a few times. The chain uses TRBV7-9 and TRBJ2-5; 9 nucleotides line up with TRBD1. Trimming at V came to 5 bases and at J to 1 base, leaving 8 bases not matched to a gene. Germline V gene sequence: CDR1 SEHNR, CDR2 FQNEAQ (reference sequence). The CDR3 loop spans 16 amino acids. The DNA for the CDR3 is TGTGCCAGCAGCCGCCTTGAACAGGGGGCCCAAGAGACCCAGTACTTC. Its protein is CASSRLEQGAQETQYF.

CDR3 DNA sequence: TGTGCCAGCAGCCCCCGGGGGGCTACCTACGAGCAGTACTTC. As protein: CASSPRGATYEQYF. The gene calls are TRBV7-9 and TRBJ2-7; a weak D match, TRBD2 (7 bases). V was trimmed by 5 bases and J by 2 bases, leaving 13 bases between them. This CDR3 is 14 amino acids long. CDR1 is SEHNR, CDR2 FQNEAQ, per germline (reference sequence).

This CDR3 is CASRDSDRGQGDTQYF. CDR3 nucleotide sequence: TGTGCCAGCAGGGACTCGGACAGGGGGCAGGGAGATACGCAGTATTTT. This chain joins TRBV6-9 and TRBJ2-3; 11 bases are a match to TRBD1. The CDR3 totals 16 residues. Looked up from germline, CDR1 is MNHGY and CDR2 is SVAAGI. Trimming took 6 bases from V and 5 from J; bases not matched to a gene: 10.

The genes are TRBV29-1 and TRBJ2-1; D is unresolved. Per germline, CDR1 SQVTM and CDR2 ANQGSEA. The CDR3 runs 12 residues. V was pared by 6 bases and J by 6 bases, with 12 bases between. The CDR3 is CSVLQRANEQFF. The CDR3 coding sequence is TGCAGCGTCCTCCAAAGGGCCAATGAGCAGTTCTTC.

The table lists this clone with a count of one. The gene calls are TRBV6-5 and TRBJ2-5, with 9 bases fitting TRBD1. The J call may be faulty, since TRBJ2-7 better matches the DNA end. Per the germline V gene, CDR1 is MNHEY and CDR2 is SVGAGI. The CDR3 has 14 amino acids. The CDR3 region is CASRFRDRDNEQYF. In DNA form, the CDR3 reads TGTGCCAGCCGCTTCCGGGACAGGGACAACGAGCAGTACTTC.

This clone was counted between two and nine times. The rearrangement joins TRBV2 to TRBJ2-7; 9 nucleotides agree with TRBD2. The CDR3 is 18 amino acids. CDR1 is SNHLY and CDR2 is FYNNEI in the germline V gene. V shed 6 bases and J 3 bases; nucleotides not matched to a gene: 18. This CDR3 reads CASRSQLAGLIPNYEQYF. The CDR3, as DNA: TGTGCCAGCAGGAGCCAACTAGCGGGCCTCATCCCTAACTACGAGCAGTACTTC.

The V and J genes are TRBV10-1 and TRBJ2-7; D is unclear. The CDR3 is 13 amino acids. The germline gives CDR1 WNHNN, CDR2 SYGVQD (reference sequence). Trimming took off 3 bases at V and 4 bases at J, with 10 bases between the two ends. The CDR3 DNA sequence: TGCGCCAGCAGTGAACGATTAGATTACGAGCAGTACTTC. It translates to CASSERLDYEQYF.